This T cell receptor (beta chain) came from a study of CD8 T cells in Susac syndrome. As for the study in general: Patients with Susac syndrome were, at the time of blood collection, therapy-naive, maintained on corticosteroids, or maintained on intravenous immunoglobulin alone.

Reverse transcription of roughly 0.45 to 1 ug RNA used random hexamers. TCRdb reprocessed the immunoSEQ multiplex PCR reads with MiXCR, giving one entry per CDR3 protein. The table lists about 170,000 distinct CDR3 sequences, around 95% of them singletons. The T cells that were sequenced for TCR beta were CD8+ and CD4+ cells from blood. The germline gives CDR1 LGHNA, CDR2 YSLEER. V shed 1 base and J shed 7 bases, with 8 bases lying between them. This CDR3 spans 13 amino acids. The chain is built from TRBV4-3 and TRBJ1-5; D gene uncertain. This clonotype was sampled from a human donor with Susac syndrome. Sample: CD4+ T cells from PBMCs. CDR3 region: CASSQGVEQPQHF. The CDR3 coding sequence is TGCGCCAGCAGCCAAGGGGTAGAACAGCCCCAGCATTTT.